This T cell receptor (beta chain) was sequenced during a study of shared clonotypes between healthy human individuals. Study-level results: Richness estimates generally favored naive over memory subsets.

The ends were cut back, 3 bases at V and 4 bases at J, with 6 bases in the middle. The CDR3 totals 12 residues. Germline V gene data show CDR1 as MDHEN and CDR2 as SYDVKM. For this clone: Its antigen is not known.

Assay used: immunoSEQ multiplex PCR; TCRdb lists only in-frame clones, some missing. The data hold 2 million to 3 million clones, with about 92% observed a single time. Specimen: naive CD4+ T cells sorted from blood. Subset reported: CD45RA+ positively selected. The source of this sequence is a man between 18 and 29 years old in good health. The gene calls are TRBV28 and TRBJ1-2; D perhaps matches TRBD1 (5 bases). The CDR3 nucleotides are TGTGCCAGCAGTTTTCAGGGCTATGGCTACACCTTC. Translated, it gives CASSFQGYGYTF.